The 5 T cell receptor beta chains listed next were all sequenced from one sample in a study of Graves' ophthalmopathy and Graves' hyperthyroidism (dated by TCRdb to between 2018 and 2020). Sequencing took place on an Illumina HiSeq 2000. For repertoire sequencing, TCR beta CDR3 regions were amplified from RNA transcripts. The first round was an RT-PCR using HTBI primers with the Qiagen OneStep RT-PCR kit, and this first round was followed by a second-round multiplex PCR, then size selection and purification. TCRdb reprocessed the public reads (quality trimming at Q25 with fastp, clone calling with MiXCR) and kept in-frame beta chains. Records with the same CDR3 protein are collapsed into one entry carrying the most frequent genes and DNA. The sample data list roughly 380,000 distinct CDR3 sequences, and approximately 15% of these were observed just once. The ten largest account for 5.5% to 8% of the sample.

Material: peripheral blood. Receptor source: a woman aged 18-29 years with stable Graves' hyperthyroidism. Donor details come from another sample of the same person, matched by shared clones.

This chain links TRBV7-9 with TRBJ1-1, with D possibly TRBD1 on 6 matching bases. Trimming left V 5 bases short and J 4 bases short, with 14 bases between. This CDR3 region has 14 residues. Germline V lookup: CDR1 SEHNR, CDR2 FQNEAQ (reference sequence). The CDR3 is CASSPAGGSTEAFF. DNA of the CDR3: TGTGCCAGCAGCCCCGCGGGGGGCAGCACTGAAGCTTTCTTT.

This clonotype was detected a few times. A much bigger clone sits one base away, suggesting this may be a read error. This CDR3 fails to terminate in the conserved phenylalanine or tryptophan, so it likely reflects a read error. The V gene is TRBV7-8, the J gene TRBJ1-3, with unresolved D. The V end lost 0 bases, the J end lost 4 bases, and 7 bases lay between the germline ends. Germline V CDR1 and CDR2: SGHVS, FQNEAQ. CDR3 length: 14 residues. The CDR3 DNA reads TGTGCCAGCAGCTTAGCCTTTGGGGGAAACACCATATATTTG. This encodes CASSLAFGGNTIYL.

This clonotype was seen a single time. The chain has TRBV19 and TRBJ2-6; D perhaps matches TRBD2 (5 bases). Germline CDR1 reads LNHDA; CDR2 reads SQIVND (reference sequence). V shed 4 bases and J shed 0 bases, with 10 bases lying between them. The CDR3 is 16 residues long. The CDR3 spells CASSTRVLSGANVLTF. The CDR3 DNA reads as TGTGCCAGTAGTACGAGGGTCCTCTCTGGGGCCAACGTCCTGACTTTC. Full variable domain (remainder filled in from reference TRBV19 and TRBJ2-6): DGGITQSPKYLFRKEGQNVTLSCEQNLNHDAMYWYRQDPGQGLRLIYYSQIVNDFQKGDIAEGYSVSREKKESFPLTVTSAQKNPTAFYLCASSTRVLSGANVLTFGAGSRLTVL.

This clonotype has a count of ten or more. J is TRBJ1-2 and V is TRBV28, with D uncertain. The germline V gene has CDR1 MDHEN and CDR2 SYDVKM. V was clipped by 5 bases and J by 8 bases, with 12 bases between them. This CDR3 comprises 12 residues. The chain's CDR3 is CASSTTSEGYTF. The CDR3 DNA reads TGTGCCAGCAGTACAACCAGTGAAGGCTACACCTTC.

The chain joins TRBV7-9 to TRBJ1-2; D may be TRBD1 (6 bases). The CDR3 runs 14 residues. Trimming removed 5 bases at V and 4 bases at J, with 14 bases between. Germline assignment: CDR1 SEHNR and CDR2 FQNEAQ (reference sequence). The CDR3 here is CASSPQGSAYGYTF. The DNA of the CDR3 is TGTGCCAGCAGCCCTCAGGGGTCCGCCTATGGCTACACCTTC.